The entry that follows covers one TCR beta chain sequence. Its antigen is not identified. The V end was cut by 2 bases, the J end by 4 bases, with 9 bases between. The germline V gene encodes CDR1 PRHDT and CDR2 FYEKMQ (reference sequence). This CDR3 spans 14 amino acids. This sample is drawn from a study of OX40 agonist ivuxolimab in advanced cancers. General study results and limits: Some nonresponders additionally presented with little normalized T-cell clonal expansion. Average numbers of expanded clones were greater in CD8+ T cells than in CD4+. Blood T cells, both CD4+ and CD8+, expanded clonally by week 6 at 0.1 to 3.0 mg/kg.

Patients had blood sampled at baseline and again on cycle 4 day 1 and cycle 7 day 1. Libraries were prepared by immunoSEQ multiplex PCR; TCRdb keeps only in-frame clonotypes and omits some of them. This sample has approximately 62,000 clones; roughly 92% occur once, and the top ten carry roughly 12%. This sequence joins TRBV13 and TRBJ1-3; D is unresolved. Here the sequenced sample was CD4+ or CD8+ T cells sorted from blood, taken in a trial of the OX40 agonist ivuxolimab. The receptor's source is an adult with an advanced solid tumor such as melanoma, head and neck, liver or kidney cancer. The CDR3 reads CASSLMTEGNTIYF. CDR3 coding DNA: TGTGCCAGCAGCTTAATGACCGAAGGAAACACCATATATTTT. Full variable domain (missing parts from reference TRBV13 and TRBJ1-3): AAGVIQSPRHLIKEKRETATLKCYPIPRHDTVYWYQQGPGQDPQFLISFYEKMQSDKGSIPDRFSAQQFSDYHSELNMSSLELGDSALYFCASSLMTEGNTIYFGEGSWLTVV.